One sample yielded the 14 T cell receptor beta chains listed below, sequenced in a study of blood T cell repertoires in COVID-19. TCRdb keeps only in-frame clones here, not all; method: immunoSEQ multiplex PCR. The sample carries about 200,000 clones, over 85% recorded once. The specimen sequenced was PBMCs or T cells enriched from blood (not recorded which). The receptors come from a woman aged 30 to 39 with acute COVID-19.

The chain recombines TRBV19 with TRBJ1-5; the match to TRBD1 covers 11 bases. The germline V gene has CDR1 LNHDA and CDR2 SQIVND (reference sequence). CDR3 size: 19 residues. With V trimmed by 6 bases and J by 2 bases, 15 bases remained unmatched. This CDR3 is CASRFKSGTGGIGNQPQHF. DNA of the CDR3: TGTGCCAGTAGGTTCAAATCCGGGACAGGGGGAATCGGCAATCAGCCCCAGCATTTT. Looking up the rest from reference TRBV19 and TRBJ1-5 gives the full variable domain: DGGITQSPKYLFRKEGQNVTLSCEQNLNHDAMYWYRQDPGQGLRLIYYSQIVNDFQKGDIAEGYSVSREKKESFPLTVTSAQKNPTAFYLCASRFKSGTGGIGNQPQHFGDGTRLSIL.

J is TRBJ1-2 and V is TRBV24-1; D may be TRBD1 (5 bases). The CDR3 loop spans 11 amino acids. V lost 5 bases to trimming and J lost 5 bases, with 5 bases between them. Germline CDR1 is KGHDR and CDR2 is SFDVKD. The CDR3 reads CATSAGYGYTF. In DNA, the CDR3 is TGTGCCACCAGTGCAGGGTATGGCTACACCTTC.

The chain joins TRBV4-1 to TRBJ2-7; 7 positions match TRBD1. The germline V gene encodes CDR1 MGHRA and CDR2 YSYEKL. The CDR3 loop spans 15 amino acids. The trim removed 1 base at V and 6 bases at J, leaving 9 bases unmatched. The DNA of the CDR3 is TGCGCCAGCAGCCAAGTAGCCGTAGGGGGCACCGAGCAGTACTTC. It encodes CASSQVAVGGTEQYF.

The CDR3 reads CACEAVGTRVAEAFF. CDR3 DNA: TGTGCCTGCGAAGCGGTCGGGACACGCGTAGCTGAAGCTTTCTTT. The chain has TRBV7-9 and TRBJ1-1, with D tentatively TRBD1 (6 bases). This CDR3 is 15 amino acids long. Germline-derived CDR1 and CDR2 are SEHNR and FQNEAQ (reference sequence). Trimming pared 11 bases from V and 6 bases from J, leaving 25 bases between.

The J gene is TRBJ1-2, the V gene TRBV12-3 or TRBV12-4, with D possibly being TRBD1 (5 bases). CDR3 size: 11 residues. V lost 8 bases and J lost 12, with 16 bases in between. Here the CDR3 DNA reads TGTGCCAGCTCCCTTGGGGCCGGCCACACCTTC. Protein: CASSLGAGHTF.

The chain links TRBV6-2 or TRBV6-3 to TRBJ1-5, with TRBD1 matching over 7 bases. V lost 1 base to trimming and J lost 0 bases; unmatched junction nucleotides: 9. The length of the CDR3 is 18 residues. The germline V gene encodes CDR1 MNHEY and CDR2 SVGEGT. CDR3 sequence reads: CASSYFWTGPASNQPQHF. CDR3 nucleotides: TGTGCCAGCAGTTACTTTTGGACAGGCCCCGCTAGCAATCAGCCCCAGCATTTT.

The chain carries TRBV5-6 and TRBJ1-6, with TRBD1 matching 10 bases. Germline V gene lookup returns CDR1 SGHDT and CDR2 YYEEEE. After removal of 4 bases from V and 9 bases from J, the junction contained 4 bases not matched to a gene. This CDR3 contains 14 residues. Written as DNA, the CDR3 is TGTGCCAGCAGCCATTGGACAGGGGGTTCACCCCTCCACTTT. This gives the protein CASSHWTGGSPLHF.

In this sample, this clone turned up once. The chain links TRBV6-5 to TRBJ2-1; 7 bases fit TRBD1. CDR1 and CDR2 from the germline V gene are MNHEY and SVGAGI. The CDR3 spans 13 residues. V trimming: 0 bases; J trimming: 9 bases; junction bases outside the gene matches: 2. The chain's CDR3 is CASSYSQGLEQFF. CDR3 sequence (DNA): TGTGCCAGCAGTTACTCACAGGGGCTTGAGCAGTTCTTC.

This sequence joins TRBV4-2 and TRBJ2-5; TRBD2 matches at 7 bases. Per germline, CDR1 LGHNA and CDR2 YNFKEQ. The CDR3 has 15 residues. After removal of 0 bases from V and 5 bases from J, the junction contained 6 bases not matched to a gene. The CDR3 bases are TGTGCCAGCAGCCAAGAAGCGGGGCCGGTCGAGACCCAGTACTTC. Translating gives CASSQEAGPVETQYF.

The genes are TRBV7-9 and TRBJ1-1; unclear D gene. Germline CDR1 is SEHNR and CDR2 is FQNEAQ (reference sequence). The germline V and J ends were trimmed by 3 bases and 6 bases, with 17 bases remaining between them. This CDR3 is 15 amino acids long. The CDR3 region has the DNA TGTGCCAGCAGCTTTGGGCAGCCCCGGATTGCTGAAGCTTTCTTT. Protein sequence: CASSFGQPRIAEAFF.

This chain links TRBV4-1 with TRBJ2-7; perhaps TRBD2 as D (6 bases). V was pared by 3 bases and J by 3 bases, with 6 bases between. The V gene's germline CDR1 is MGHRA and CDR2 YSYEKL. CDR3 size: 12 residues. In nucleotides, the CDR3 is TGCGCCAGCAGCCAGGGGGGCTACGAGCAGTACTTC. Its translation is CASSQGGYEQYF.

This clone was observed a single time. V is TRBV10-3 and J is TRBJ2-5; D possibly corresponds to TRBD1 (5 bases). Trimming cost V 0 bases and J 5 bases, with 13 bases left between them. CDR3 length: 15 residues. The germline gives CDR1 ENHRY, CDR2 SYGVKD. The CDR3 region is CAISESRSGWETQYF. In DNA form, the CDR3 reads TGTGCCATCAGTGAGTCGAGGTCAGGGTGGGAGACCCAGTACTTC.

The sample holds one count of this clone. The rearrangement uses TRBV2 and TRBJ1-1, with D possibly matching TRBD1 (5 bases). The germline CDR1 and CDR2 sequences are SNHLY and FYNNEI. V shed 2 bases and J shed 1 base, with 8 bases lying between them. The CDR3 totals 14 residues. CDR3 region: CASSERGRNTEAFF. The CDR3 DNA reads TGTGCCAGCAGTGAAAGGGGCCGGAACACTGAAGCTTTCTTT.

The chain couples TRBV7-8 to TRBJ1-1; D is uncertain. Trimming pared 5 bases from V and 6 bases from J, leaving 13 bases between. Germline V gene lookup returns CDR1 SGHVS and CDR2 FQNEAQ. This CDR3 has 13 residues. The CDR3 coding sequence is TGTGCCAGCAGCATAACTCGAACGGCTGAAGCTTTCTTT. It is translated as CASSITRTAEAFF.